The 15 T cell receptor beta chains listed next were all sequenced from one sample in a study of T cells expressing NK-cell markers. Following a re-call of the 5' RACE reads, TCRdb has one entry per CDR3 protein and lacks DNA. The sample table sets out about 150,000 distinct CDR3 sequences. The source material was blood T cells: a sorted CD56 or NKG2C T cell subset, CD4+ or CD8+ T cells, or bulk PBMC T cells (not recorded which). These receptors were collected from a woman aged 45-60 years in good health.

The chain has TRBV12-3 or TRBV12-4 and TRBJ2-2; the TCRdb D gene call, TRBD1, has no DNA to confirm it. The length of the CDR3 is 16 residues. The CDR3 here is CASKGDSRLGTGELFF.

Here the CDR3 reads CASSSEGGWDGYTF. The chain employs TRBV13 and TRBJ1-2; TCRdb lists TRBD1, though no DNA is available to test this call. CDR1 and CDR2 (germline): PRHDT, FYEKMQ (reference sequence). This CDR3 is built from 14 residues.

The chain is built from TRBV7-9 and TRBJ2-3; lacking DNA, the TRBD1 call made by TCRdb goes unchecked. From germline, CDR1 is SEHNR and CDR2 FQNEAQ (reference sequence). This CDR3 comprises 15 residues. CDR3 protein: CASSETTGGTDTQYF.

V gene TRBV2 combines with J gene TRBJ2-1; no DNA is available, so the TRBD2 call from TCRdb remains unchecked. The CDR3 consists of 18 residues. Germline lookup yields CDR1 SNHLY and CDR2 FYNNEI. CDR3 loop: CASSEAPPASGDRNEQFF.

The genes are TRBV7-9 and TRBJ2-5. Germline V gives CDR1 SEHNR, CDR2 FQNEAQ (reference sequence). The CDR3 length is 14 residues. CDR3 sequence: CASRPRGSQETQYF.

This chain connects TRBV2 to TRBJ2-3; there is no DNA to check the TCRdb D call of TRBD2. This CDR3 contains 11 residues. The germline gives CDR1 SNHLY, CDR2 FYNNEI. The CDR3: CASLEGNTQYF.

The V and J genes are TRBV14 and TRBJ1-1. The CDR3 has 13 residues. CDR1 is SGHDN, CDR2 FVKESK, per germline. CDR3: CATKDTGTFEAFF.

V is TRBV19 and J is TRBJ1-5; the TCRdb D gene call, TRBD1, has no DNA to confirm it. Germline-derived CDR1 and CDR2 are LNHDA and SQIVND (reference sequence). The CDR3 loop spans 14 amino acids. CDR3 loop: CASYGRDMGQPQHF. Filled out from reference TRBV19 and TRBJ1-5, the complete variable domain reads DGGITQSPKYLFRKEGQNVTLSCEQNLNHDAMYWYRQDPGQGLRLIYYSQIVNDFQKGDIAEGYSVSREKKESFPLTVTSAQKNPTAFYLCASYGRDMGQPQHFGDGTRLSIL.

This chain connects TRBV2 to TRBJ2-3; checking the TCRdb D call of TRBD2 is not possible without DNA. Germline loops: CDR1 SNHLY, CDR2 FYNNEI. The CDR3 runs 16 residues. The chain's CDR3 is CASPGELATSTDTQYF. Full variable domain (outside the CDR3, taken from reference TRBV2 and TRBJ2-3): EPEVTQTPSHQVTQMGQEVILRCVPISNHLYFYWYRQILGQKVEFLVSFYNNEISEKSEIFDDQFSVERPDGSNFTLKIRSTKLEDSAMYFCASPGELATSTDTQYFGPGTRLTVL.

The chain has TRBV19 and TRBJ2-1; the D gene TCRdb calls, TRBD2, cannot be checked with no DNA. The germline CDR1 and CDR2 sequences are LNHDA and SQIVND (reference sequence). This CDR3 contains 13 residues. CDR3 in amino acids: CASSTGIANEQFF.

V is TRBV5-6 and J is TRBJ1-2; TCRdb picks TRBD1, but there is no DNA to check that call. The CDR3 has 15 residues. Germline-derived CDR1 and CDR2 are SGHDT and YYEEEE. The CDR3 loop is CASSLTRGLPYGYTF.

J is TRBJ1-2 and V is TRBV12-3 or TRBV12-4. There are 11 residues in the CDR3. The CDR3 here is CASSSALSYTF.

The chain has TRBV30 and TRBJ1-2; TCRdb selects TRBD1, and the lack of DNA leaves this call unchecked. The CDR3 consists of 15 residues. Germline V gene data show CDR1 as GTSNPN and CDR2 as SVGIG (reference sequence). CDR3 region: CAWRRLSGYDYGYTF.

The chain is built from TRBV6-1 and TRBJ2-4; TCRdb returns TRBD1, unconfirmable since there is no DNA. Germline V gene sequence: CDR1 MNHNS, CDR2 SASEGT. There are 14 residues in the CDR3. The CDR3 sequence is CASSEGFLRDIQYF.

The chain employs TRBV3-1 and TRBJ2-3; TCRdb's assignment of TRBD2 cannot be checked, as there is no DNA. The CDR3 totals 16 residues. In germline, CDR1 is LGHDT, CDR2 YNNKEL (reference sequence). CDR3 in amino acids: CASSQGASGSGDTQYF.